Only a few counts were recorded for the clone carrying this TCR beta chain. Its antigen is currently unknown. Each CDR3 protein is one row after TCRdb ran MiXCR on the 5' RACE reads. The data hold 150,000 to 200,000 distinct CDR3 sequences, with 18% observed a single time. This specimen comes from a study of CD8 T cells in ankylosing spondylitis. Findings of the study overall: Matched ankylosing spondylitis synovial fluid reportedly showed significant enrichment of disease-linked clones.

The CDR3 runs to 13 residues. The V end was cut by 7 bases, the J end by 3 bases, with 15 bases between. From germline, CDR1 is SQVTM and CDR2 ANQGSEA. The sequenced material came from blood, either unsorted or a sorted T cell fraction (not recorded which). V is TRBV29-1 and J is TRBJ1-1; possible D gene TRBD1, 5 bases. The receptor was isolated from a male donor with ankylosing spondylitis or in good health (not recorded which). The CDR3 sequence is CSGVLGAYTEAFF. CDR3 bases: TGCAGCGGGGTCCTTGGGGCGTACACTGAAGCTTTCTTT.